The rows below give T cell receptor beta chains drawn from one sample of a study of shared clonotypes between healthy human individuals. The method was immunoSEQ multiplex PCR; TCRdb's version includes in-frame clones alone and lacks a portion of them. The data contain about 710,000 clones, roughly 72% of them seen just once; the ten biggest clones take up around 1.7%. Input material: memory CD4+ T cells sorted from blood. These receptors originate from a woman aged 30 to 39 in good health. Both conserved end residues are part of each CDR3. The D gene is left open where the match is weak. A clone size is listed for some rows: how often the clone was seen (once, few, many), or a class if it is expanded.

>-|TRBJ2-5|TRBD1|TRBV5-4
TGTGCCAGCAGCTTGTGGGACAGGGCCCAAGAGACCCAGTACTTC
CASSLWDRAQETQYF
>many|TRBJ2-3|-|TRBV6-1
TGTGCCAGCAGTTACGGAGATACGCAGTATTTT
CASSYGDTQYF
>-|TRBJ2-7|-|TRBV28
TGTGCCAGCAGTTCCTTGACAGGAATGACCTACGAGCAGTACTTC
CASSSLTGMTYEQYF
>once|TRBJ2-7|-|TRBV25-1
TGTGCCAGCAGCAGGAACTACGAGCAGTACTTC
CASSRNYEQYF
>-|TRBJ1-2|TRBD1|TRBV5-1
TGCGCCAGCAGCCCAGGGGGCAGGTCCTATGGCTACACCTTC
CASSPGGRSYGYTF
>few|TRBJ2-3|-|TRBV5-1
TGCGCCAGCAGAGTGGACCTCACAGATACGCAGTATTTT
CASRVDLTDTQYF
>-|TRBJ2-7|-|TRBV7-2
TGTGCCAGCAGCGGTCCCGGCGGCCCCTACGAGCAGTACTTC
CASSGPGGPYEQYF
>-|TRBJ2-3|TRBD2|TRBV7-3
TGTGCCAGCAGCTCCGGGACTAGCGGCATTGCAGATACGCAGTATTTT
CASSSGTSGIADTQYF
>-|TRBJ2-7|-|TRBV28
TGTGCCAGCATCCCGACTTCCGGTAGCGGCTACGAGCAGTACTTC
CASIPTSGSGYEQYF
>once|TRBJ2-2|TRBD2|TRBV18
TGTGCCAGCTCACCGCGCGCGGGAGCGTTCGAGGACACCGGGGAGCTGTTTTTT
CASSPRAGAFEDTGELFF
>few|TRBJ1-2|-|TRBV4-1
TGCGCCAGCAGCCAACTAACGGCGGGCAGAGGGTTGTATGGCTACACCTTC
CASSQLTAGRGLYGYTF
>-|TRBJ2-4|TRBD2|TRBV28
TGTGCCAGCAGTGGGCGGGGGGGCGGTGAAAACATTCAGTACTTC
CASSGRGGGENIQYF
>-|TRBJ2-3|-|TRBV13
TGTGCCAGCAGCCCGGGACTTGGGGGAGATACGCAGTATTTT
CASSPGLGGDTQYF
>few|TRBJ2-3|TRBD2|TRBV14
TGTGCCAGCAGCCAAGATTGGAGAATAGCGGGAGAGGGAGGCGCAGATACGCAGTATTTT
CASSQDWRIAGEGGADTQYF